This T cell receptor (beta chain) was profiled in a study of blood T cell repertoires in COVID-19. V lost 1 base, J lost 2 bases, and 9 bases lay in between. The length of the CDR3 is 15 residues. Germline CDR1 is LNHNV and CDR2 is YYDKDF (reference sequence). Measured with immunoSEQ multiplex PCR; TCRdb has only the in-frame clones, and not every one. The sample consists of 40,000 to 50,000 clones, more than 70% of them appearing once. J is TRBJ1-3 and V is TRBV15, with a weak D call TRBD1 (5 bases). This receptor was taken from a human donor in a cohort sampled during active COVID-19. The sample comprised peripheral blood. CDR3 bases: TGTGCCACCAGCAGAGGTCGGGGGACTGGAAACACCATATATTTT. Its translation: CATSRGRGTGNTIYF.